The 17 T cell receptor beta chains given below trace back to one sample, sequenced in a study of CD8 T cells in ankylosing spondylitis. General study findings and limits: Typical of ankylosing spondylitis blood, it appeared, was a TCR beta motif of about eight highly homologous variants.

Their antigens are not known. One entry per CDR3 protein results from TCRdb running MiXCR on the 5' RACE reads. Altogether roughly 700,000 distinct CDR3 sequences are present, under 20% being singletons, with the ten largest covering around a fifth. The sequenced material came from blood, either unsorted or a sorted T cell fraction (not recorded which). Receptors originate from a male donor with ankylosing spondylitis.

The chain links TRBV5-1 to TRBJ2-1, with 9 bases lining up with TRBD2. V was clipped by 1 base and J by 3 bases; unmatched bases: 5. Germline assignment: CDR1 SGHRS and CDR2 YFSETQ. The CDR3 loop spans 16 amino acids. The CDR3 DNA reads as TGCGCCAGCAGCTTGTCCCCTAGCGGGGTCTACAATGAGCAGTTCTTC. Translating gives CASSLSPSGVYNEQFF.

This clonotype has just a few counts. The CDR3 coding sequence is TGCAGTGCTAGAGACGTAGCGGGAGGGACCTACAATGAGCAGTTCTTC. It codes for CSARDVAGGTYNEQFF. The chain is built from TRBV20-1 and TRBJ2-1, with TRBD2 identical over 11 bases. From germline, CDR1 is DFQATT and CDR2 SNEGSKA (reference sequence). The CDR3 totals 16 residues. The V gene end was trimmed by 0 bases and the J gene end by 2 bases; junction bases not matched to a gene: 3.

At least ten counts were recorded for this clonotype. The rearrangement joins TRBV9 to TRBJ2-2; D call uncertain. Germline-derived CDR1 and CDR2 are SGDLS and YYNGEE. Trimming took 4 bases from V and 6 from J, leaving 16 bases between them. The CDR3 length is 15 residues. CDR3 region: CASSLLAEWSGELFF. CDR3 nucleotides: TGTGCCAGCAGCCTCCTGGCCGAGTGGTCCGGGGAGCTGTTTTTT.

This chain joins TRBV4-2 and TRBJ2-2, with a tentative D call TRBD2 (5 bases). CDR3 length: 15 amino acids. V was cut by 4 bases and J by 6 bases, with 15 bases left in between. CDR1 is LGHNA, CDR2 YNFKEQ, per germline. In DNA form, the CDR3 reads TGTGCCAGCAGCCCGCAACTAGTCCCCGCCGGGGAGCTGTTTTTT. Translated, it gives CASSPQLVPAGELFF.

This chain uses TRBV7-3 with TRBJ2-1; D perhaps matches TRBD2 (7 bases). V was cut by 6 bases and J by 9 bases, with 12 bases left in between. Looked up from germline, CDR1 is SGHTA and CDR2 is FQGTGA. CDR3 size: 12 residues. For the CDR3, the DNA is TGTGCCAGCAGTCCCGGGGGGCTTGAGCAGTTCTTC. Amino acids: CASSPGGLEQFF. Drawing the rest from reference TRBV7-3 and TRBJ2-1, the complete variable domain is GAGVSQTPSNKVTEKGKYVELRCDPISGHTALYWYRQSLGQGPEFLIYFQGTGAADDSGLPNDRFFAVRPEGSVSTLKIQRTERGDSAVYLCASSPGGLEQFFGPGTRLTVL.

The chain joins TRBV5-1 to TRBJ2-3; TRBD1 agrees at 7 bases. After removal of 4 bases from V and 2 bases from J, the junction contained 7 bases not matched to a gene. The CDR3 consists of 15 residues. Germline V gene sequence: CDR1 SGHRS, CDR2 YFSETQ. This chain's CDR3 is CASSTRDSYTDTQYF. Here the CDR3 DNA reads TGCGCCAGCAGCACCCGGGACAGCTACACAGATACGCAGTATTTT.

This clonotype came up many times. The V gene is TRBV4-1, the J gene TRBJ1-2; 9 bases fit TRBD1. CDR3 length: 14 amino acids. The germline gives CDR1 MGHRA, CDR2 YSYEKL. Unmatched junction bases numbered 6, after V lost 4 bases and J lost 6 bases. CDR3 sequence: CASSPTGQGNGYTF. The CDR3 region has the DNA TGCGCCAGCAGCCCAACGGGACAGGGAAATGGCTACACCTTC.

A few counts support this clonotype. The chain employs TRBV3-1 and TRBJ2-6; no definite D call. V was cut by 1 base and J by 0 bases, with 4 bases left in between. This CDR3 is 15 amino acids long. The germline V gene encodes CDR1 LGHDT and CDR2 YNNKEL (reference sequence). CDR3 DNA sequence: TGTGCCAGCAGCCAAGCACCCTCTGGGGCCAACGTCCTGACTTTC. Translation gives CASSQAPSGANVLTF.

CDR3 sequence reads: CASSQDPYRAGTDTQYF. The CDR3 DNA follows: TGCGCCAGCAGCCAAGATCCGTACCGAGCGGGCACAGATACGCAGTATTTT. This rearrangement joins TRBV4-1 to TRBJ2-3; D perhaps matches TRBD2 (5 bases). CDR3 length: 17 amino acids. Germline CDR1 reads MGHRA; CDR2 reads YSYEKL. Trimming pared 0 bases from V and 1 base from J, leaving 14 bases between.

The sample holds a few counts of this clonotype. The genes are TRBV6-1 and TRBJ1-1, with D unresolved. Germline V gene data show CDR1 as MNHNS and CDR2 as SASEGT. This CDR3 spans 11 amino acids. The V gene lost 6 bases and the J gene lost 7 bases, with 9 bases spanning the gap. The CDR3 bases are TGTGCCAGCAGCCTAAAGATTGAAGCTTTCTTT. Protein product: CASSLKIEAFF.

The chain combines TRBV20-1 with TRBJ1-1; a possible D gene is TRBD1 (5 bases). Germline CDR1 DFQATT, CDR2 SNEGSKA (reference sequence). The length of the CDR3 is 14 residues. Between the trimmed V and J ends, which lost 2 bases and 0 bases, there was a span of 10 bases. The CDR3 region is CSARTGRVNTEAFF. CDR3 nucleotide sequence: TGCAGTGCTAGAACGGGCAGGGTGAACACTGAAGCTTTCTTT.

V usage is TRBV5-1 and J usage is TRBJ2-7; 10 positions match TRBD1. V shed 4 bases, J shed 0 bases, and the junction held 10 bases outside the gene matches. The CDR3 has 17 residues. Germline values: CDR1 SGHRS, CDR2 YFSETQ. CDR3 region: CASSLAGTGEISYEQYF. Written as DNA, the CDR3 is TGCGCCAGCAGCCTGGCTGGGACAGGGGAAATCTCCTACGAGCAGTACTTC.

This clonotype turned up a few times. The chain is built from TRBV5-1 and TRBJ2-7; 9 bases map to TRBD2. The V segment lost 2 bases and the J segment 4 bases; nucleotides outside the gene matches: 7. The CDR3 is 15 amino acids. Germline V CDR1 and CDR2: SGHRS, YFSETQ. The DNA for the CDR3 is TGCGCCAGCAGCTTTCGGGCGGGAGGGCCTTACGAGCAGTACTTC. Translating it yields CASSFRAGGPYEQYF.

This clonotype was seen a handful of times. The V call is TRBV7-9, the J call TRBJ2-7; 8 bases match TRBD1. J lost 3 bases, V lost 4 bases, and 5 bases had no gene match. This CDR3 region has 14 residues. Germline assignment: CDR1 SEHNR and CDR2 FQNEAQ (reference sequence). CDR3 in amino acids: CASSSDRAGYEQYF. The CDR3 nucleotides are TGTGCCAGCAGCTCGGACAGGGCCGGCTACGAGCAGTACTTC. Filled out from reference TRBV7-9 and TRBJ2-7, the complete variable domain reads DTGVSQNPRHKITKRGQNVTFRCDPISEHNRLYWYRQTLGQGPEFLTYFQNEAQLEKSRLLSDRFSAERPKGSFSTLEIQRTEQGDSAMYLCASSSDRAGYEQYFGPGTRLTVT.

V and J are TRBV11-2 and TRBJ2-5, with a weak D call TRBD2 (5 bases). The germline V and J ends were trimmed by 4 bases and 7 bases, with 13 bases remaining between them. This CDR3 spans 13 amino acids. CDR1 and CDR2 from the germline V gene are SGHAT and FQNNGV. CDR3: CASSSSGRVTQYF. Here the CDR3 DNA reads TGTGCCAGCAGCTCGAGCGGTAGAGTGACCCAGTACTTC.

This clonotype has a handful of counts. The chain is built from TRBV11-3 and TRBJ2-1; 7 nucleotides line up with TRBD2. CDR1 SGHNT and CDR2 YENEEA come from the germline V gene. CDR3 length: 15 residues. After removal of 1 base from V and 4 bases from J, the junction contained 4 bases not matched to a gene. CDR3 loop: CASSLGSGQYNEQFF. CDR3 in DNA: TGTGCCAGCAGCTTAGGTAGCGGGCAATACAATGAGCAGTTCTTC.

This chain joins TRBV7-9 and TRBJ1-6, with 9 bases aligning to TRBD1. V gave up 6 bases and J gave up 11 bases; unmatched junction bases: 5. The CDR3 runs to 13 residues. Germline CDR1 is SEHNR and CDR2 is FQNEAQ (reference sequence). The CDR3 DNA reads TGTGCCAGCAGAACAGGGGGCGAAACACCCCTCCACTTT. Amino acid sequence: CASRTGGETPLHF.